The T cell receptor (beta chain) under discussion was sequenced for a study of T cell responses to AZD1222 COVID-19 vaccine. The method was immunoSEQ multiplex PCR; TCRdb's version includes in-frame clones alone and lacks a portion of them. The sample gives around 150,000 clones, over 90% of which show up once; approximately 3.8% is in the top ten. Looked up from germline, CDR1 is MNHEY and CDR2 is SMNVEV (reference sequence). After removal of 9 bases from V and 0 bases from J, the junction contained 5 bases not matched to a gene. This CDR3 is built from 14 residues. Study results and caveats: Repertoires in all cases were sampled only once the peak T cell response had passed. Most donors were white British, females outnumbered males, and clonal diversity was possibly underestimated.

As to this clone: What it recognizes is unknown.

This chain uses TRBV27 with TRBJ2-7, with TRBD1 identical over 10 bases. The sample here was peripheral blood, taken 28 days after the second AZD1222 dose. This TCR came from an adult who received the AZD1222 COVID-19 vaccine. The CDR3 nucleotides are TGTGCCAGTCAAAGGACAGGGGGCTCCTACGAGCAGTACTTC. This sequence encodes CASQRTGGSYEQYF.